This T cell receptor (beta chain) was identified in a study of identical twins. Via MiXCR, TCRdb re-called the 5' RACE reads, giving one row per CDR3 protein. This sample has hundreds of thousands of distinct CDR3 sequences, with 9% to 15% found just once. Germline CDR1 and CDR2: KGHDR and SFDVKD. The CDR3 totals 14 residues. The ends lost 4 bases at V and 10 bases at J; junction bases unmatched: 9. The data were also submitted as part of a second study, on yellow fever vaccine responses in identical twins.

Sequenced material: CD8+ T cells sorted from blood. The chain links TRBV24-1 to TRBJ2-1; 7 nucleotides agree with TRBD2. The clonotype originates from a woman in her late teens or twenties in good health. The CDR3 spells CATSDLQWGGEQFF. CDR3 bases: TGTGCCACCAGTGACCTCCAGTGGGGGGGGGAGCAGTTCTTC.